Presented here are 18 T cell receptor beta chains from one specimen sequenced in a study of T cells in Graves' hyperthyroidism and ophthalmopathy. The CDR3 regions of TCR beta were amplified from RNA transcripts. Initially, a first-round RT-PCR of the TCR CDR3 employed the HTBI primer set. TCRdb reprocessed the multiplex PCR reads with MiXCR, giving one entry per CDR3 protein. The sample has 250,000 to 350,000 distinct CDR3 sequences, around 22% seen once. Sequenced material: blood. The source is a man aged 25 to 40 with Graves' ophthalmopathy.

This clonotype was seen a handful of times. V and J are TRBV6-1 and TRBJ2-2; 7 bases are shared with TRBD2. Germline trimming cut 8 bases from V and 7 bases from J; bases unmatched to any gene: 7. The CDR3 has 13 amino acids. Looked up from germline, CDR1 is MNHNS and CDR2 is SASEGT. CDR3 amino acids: CASEREEIGELFF. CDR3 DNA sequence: TGTGCCAGCGAGCGGGAAGAAATCGGGGAGCTGTTTTTT.

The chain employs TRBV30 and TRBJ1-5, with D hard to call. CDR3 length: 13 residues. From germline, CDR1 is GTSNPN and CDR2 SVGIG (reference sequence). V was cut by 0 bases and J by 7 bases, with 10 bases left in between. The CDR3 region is CAWSVQLDQPQHF. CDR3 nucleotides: TGTGCCTGGAGTGTACAGCTTGACCAGCCCCAGCATTTT.

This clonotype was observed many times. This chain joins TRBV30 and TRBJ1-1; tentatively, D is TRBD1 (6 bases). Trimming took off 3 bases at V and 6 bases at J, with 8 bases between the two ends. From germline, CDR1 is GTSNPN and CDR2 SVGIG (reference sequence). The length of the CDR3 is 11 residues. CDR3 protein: CAWSRGSEAFF. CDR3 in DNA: TGTGCCTGGAGCAGGGGCTCTGAAGCTTTCTTT.

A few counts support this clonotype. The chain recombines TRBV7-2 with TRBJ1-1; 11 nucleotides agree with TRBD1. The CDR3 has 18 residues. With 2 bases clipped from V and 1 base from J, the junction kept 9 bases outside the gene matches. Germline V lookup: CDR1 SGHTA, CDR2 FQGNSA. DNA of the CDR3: TGTGCCAGCAGCTTAACGGTGGGGACAGGGGGAAGGAACACTGAAGCTTTCTTT. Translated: CASSLTVGTGGRNTEAFF. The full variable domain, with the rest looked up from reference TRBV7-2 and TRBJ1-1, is GAGVSQSPSNKVTEKGKDVELRCDPISGHTALYWYRQSLGQGLEFLIYFQGNSAPDKSGLPSDRFSAERTGGSVSTLTIQRTQQEDSAVYLCASSLTVGTGGRNTEAFFGQGTRLTVV.

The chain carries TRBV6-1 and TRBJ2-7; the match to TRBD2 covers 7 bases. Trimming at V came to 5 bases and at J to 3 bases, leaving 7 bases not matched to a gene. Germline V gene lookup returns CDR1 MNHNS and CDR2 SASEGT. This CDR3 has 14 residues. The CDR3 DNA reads TGTGCCAGCAGTCCTCAGGGAGGGAACTACGAGCAGTACTTC. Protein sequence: CASSPQGGNYEQYF.

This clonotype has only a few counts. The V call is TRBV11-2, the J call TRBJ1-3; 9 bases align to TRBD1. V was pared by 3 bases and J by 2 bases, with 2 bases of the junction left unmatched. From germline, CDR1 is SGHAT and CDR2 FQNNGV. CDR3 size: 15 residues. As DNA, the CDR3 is TGTGCCAGCAGCTTCGGGACAGGGCCTGGAAACACCATATATTTT. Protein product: CASSFGTGPGNTIYF.

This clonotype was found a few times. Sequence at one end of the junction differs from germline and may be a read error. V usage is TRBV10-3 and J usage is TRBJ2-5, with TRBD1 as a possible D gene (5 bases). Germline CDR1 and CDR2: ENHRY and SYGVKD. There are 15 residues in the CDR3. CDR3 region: CAISQQGNAQETQYF. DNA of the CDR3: TGTGCCATCAGTCAGCAGGGTAATGCCCAAGAGACCCAGTACTTT.

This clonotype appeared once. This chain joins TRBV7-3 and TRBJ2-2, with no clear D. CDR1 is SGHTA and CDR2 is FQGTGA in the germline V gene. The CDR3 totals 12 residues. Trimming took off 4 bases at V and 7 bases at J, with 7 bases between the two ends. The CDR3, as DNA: TGTGCCAGCAGCTACCCTGGCGGGGAGCTGTTTTTT. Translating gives CASSYPGGELFF.

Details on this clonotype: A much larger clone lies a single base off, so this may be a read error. The CDR3 region is CASRPGLAGGKQYF. In nucleotides, the CDR3 is TGTGCCAGCAGACCGGGACTAGCGGGAGGCAAGCAGTACTTC. The chain recombines TRBV28 with TRBJ2-7; 15 nucleotides agree with TRBD2. Germline V gene data show CDR1 as MDHEN and CDR2 as SYDVKM. Germline trimming cut 6 bases from V and 8 bases from J; bases unmatched to any gene: 5. The CDR3 runs to 14 residues. Using reference TRBV28 and TRBJ2-7 for the parts outside the CDR3, the full variable domain is DVKVTQSSRYLVKRTGEKVFLECVQDMDHENMFWYRQDPGLGLRLIYFSYDVKMKEKGDIPEGYSVSREKKERFSLILESASTNQTSMYLCASRPGLAGGKQYFGPGTRLTVT.

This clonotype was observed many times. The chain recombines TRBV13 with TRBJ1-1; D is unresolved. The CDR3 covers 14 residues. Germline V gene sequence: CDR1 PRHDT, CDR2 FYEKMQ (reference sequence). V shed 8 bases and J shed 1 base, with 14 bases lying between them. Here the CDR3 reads CASRLGRRNTEAFF. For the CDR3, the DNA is TGTGCCAGCCGATTAGGAAGAAGGAACACTGAAGCTTTCTTT.

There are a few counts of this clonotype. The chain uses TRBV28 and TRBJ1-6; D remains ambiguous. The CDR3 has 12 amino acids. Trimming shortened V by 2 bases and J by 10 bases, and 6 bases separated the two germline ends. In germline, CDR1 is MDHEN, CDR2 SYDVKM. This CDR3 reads CASSLAKSPLHF. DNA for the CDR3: TGTGCCAGCAGTTTAGCAAAGTCACCCCTCCACTTT.

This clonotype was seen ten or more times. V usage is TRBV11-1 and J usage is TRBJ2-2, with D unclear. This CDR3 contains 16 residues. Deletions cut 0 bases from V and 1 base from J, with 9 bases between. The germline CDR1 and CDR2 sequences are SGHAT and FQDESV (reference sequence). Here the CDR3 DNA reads TGTGCCAGCAGCTTAGCTGGCCCGTTGAACACCGGGGAGCTGTTTTTT. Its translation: CASSLAGPLNTGELFF. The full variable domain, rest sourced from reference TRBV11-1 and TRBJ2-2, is EAEVAQSPRYKITEKSQAVAFWCDPISGHATLYWYRQILGQGPELLVQFQDESVVDDSQLPKDRFSAERLKGVDSTLKIQPAELGDSAMYLCASSLAGPLNTGELFFGEGSRLTVL.

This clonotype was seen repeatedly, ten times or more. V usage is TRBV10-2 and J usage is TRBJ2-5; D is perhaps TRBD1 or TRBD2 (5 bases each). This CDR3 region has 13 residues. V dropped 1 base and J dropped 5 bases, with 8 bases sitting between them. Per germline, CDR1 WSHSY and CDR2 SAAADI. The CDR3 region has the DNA TGCGCCAGCAGTGAGTGGGGGATGGAGACCCAGTACTTC. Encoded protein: CASSEWGMETQYF.

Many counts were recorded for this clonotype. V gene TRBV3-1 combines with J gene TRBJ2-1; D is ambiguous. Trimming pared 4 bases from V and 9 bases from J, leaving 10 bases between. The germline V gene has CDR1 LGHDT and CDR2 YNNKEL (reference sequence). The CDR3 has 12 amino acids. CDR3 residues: CASSPRSPEQFF. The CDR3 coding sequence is TGTGCCAGCAGCCCGAGGTCCCCTGAGCAGTTCTTC.

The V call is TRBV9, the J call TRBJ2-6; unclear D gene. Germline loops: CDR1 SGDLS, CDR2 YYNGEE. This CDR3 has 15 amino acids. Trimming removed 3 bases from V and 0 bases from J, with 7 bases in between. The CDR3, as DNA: TGTGCCAGCAGCGGCCGGGTCTCTGGGGCCAACGTCCTGACTTTC. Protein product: CASSGRVSGANVLTF. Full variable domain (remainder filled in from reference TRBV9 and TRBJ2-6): DSGVTQTPKHLITATGQRVTLRCSPRSGDLSVYWYQQSLDQGLQFLIQYYNGEERAKGNILERFSAQQFPDLHSELNLSSLELGDSALYFCASSGRVSGANVLTFGAGSRLTVL.

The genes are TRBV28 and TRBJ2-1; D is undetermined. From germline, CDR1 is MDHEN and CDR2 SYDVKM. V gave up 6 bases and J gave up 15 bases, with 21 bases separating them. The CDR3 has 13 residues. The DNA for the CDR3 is TGTGCCAGCAGACCCAACGTCAGGCCCACAGCGTTCTTC. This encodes CASRPNVRPTAFF.

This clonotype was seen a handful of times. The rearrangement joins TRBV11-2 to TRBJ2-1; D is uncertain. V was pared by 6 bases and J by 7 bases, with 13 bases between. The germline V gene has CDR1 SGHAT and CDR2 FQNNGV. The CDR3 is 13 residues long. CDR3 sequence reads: CASRLSRVNEQFF. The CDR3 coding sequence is TGTGCCAGCAGGCTATCAAGGGTGAATGAGCAGTTCTTC.

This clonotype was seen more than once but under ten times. CDR3 residues: CASSSPSREGLREQYF. CDR3 coding DNA: TGTGCCAGCAGTTCCCCAAGCCGAGAGGGCCTGAGGGAGCAGTACTTC. The rearrangement joins TRBV28 to TRBJ2-7; possible D gene TRBD2, 5 bases. CDR1 is MDHEN, CDR2 SYDVKM, per germline. The CDR3 sequence is 16 residues long. V dropped 4 bases and J dropped 7 bases, with 23 bases sitting between them. Drawing the rest from reference TRBV28 and TRBJ2-7, the complete variable domain is DVKVTQSSRYLVKRTGEKVFLECVQDMDHENMFWYRQDPGLGLRLIYFSYDVKMKEKGDIPEGYSVSREKKERFSLILESASTNQTSMYLCASSSPSREGLREQYFGPGTRLTVT.